Below are 29 T cell receptor beta chains sequenced from a single sample in a study of T cell responses to AZD1222 COVID-19 vaccine. The assay was immunoSEQ multiplex PCR, and TCRdb's table has in-frame clones only and misses some. The sample shows around 70,000 clones, more than 80% of them seen only once. The sample was peripheral blood, taken on day 0 of AZD1222 vaccination. These receptors originate from an adult in good health.

V is TRBV4-2 and J is TRBJ1-4; 9 nucleotides agree with TRBD1. The germline CDR1 and CDR2 sequences are LGHNA and YNFKEQ. The junction had 9 bases not matched to a gene; V was cut back by 2 bases and J by 8 bases. There are 16 residues in the CDR3. CDR3 protein: CASSQNPGTGKEKLFF. The CDR3 region has the DNA TGTGCCAGCAGCCAAAATCCCGGGACAGGGAAAGAAAAACTGTTTTTT.

The gene calls are TRBV5-1 and TRBJ2-7; D might be TRBD1 (6 bases). CDR3 length equals 14 residues. Trimming stripped 4 bases from V and 0 bases from J, with 11 bases between. Germline V gene lookup returns CDR1 SGHRS and CDR2 YFSETQ. The CDR3 DNA follows: TGCGCCAGCAGCCCCCGGGACACCTCCTACGAGCAGTACTTC. This sequence encodes CASSPRDTSYEQYF.

The chain combines TRBV19 with TRBJ2-1, with unresolved D. Germline CDR1 and CDR2: LNHDA and SQIVND (reference sequence). The CDR3 is 13 amino acids. The V gene lost 3 bases and the J gene lost 2 bases, with 5 bases spanning the gap. CDR3 nucleotide sequence: TGTGCCAGTAGTATGTTCGCCTACAATGAGCAGTTCTTC. Its protein product is CASSMFAYNEQFF.

The chain carries TRBV20-1 and TRBJ2-1, with TRBD2 matching 12 bases. Trimming took 3 bases from V and 0 from J; bases not matched to a gene: 6. This CDR3 is 17 amino acids long. Germline V gene sequence: CDR1 DFQATT, CDR2 SNEGSKA (reference sequence). The DNA for the CDR3 is TGCAGTGCTAGTGGGACTAGCGGGCCGAGCTCCTACAATGAGCAGTTCTTC. Protein: CSASGTSGPSSYNEQFF.

The chain combines TRBV3-1 (or the pseudogene TRBV3-2) with TRBJ1-1; no firm D call. The CDR3 consists of 12 residues. The germline V and J ends were trimmed by 0 bases and 6 bases, with 5 bases remaining between them. Looked up from germline, CDR1 is LGHDT and CDR2 is YNNKEL (reference sequence). The DNA of the CDR3 is TGTGCCAGCAGCCAAGATACGGCTGAAGCTTTCTTT. Protein product: CASSQDTAEAFF.

The chain combines TRBV4-1 with TRBJ2-2; 8 bases line up with TRBD1. V was clipped by 4 bases and J by 8 bases; unmatched bases: 18. The CDR3 totals 18 residues. The V gene's germline CDR1 is MGHRA and CDR2 YSYEKL. The CDR3 DNA reads as TGCGCCAGCAGCCGTCCCCCCAGGGGGCTAACACTTTCTGGGGAGCTGTTTTTT. It is translated as CASSRPPRGLTLSGELFF.

The chain recombines TRBV30 with TRBJ1-6; 7 bases match TRBD1. Trimming took 3 bases from V and 6 from J; bases not matched to a gene: 5. Germline assignment: CDR1 GTSNPN and CDR2 SVGIG (reference sequence). The CDR3 sequence is 14 residues long. CDR3 sequence: CAWSRQGANSPLHF. The CDR3 DNA reads as TGTGCCTGGAGCCGACAGGGAGCTAATTCACCCCTCCACTTT.

The rearrangement joins TRBV6-6 to TRBJ2-7, with D tentatively TRBD1 (5 bases). Trimming cost V 0 bases and J 2 bases, with 14 bases left between them. This CDR3 region has 16 residues. CDR1 and CDR2 from the germline V gene are MNHNY and SVGAGI (reference sequence). The CDR3 coding sequence is TGTGCCAGCAGTTACTCGACCAGGGATCCCACCTACGAGCAGTACTTC. This translates into CASSYSTRDPTYEQYF.

The table lists this clone with a few counts. The V gene is TRBV7-3, the J gene TRBJ2-3; 12 bases line up with TRBD2. CDR1 is SGHTA, CDR2 FQGTGA, per germline. This CDR3 region has 16 residues. Trimming took 5 bases from V and 4 from J; bases not matched to a gene: 7. CDR3 amino acids: CASSPSGGAGSDTQYF. The CDR3 nucleotides read TGTGCCAGCAGCCCTAGCGGGGGGGCAGGGTCAGATACGCAGTATTTT.

This chain joins TRBV19 and TRBJ2-1; 14 nucleotides agree with TRBD2. CDR3 length equals 18 residues. V gave up 4 bases and J gave up 5 bases; unmatched junction bases: 10. Germline V gene data show CDR1 as LNHDA and CDR2 as SQIVND (reference sequence). Here the CDR3 DNA reads TGTGCCAGTAGTACGGGACTAGCGGGAGATTTTTGGAACAATGAGCAGTTCTTC. Its protein product is CASSTGLAGDFWNNEQFF. Together with reference TRBV19 and TRBJ2-1, the CDR3 gives the full variable domain: DGGITQSPKYLFRKEGQNVTLSCEQNLNHDAMYWYRQDPGQGLRLIYYSQIVNDFQKGDIAEGYSVSREKKESFPLTVTSAQKNPTAFYLCASSTGLAGDFWNNEQFFGPGTRLTVL.

A single count supports this clone. This rearrangement joins TRBV28 to TRBJ1-2; D is unresolved. Germline assignment: CDR1 MDHEN and CDR2 SYDVKM. V dropped 2 bases and J dropped 8 bases, with 18 bases sitting between them. CDR3 size: 15 residues. The CDR3 region is CASSLGSRGSRGYTF. In DNA form, the CDR3 reads TGTGCCAGCAGTTTAGGGTCACGGGGAAGTAGGGGCTACACCTTC.

The chain combines TRBV7-9 with TRBJ2-7; no clear D. Deletions cut 2 bases from V and 7 bases from J, with 12 bases between. The germline V gene has CDR1 SEHNR and CDR2 FQNEAQ (reference sequence). The CDR3 sequence is 13 residues long. The CDR3 spells CASSLMQTSEQYF. The CDR3 DNA follows: TGTGCCAGCAGCTTAATGCAGACTTCGGAGCAGTACTTC.

The V gene is TRBV7-3, the J gene TRBJ1-1; 7 bases are a match to TRBD1. CDR1 and CDR2 (germline): SGHTA, FQGTGA. CDR3 length: 15 amino acids. Germline trimming cut 5 bases from V and 5 bases from J; bases unmatched to any gene: 11. DNA for the CDR3: TGTGCCAGCAGCCCAGGGGGGGGCGCAAGGACTGAAGCTTTCTTT. Protein sequence: CASSPGGGARTEAFF.

This clone was observed a few times. V gene TRBV6-2 or TRBV6-3 combines with J gene TRBJ1-2, with a tentative D call TRBD1 (6 bases). Trimming stripped 5 bases from V and 5 bases from J, with 15 bases between. The germline gives CDR1 MNHEY, CDR2 SVGEGT. This CDR3 has 14 residues. For the CDR3, the DNA is TGTGCCAGCAGTCTACAGGGAATTGTTTATGGCTACACCTTC. Its translation is CASSLQGIVYGYTF.

This chain's CDR3 is CASSSPPGEEYF. CDR3 nucleotide sequence: TGTGCCAGCAGTTCCCCCCCCGGCGAAGAGTACTTC. J is TRBJ2-5 and V is TRBV6-5; D gene ambiguous. CDR1 and CDR2 from the germline V gene are MNHEY and SVGAGI. This CDR3 region has 12 residues. Trimming cost V 4 bases and J 12 bases, with 15 bases left between them.

This chain connects TRBV6-5 to TRBJ1-1; the D gene is possibly TRBD1 (6 bases). V lost 5 bases, J lost 3 bases, and 10 bases lay in between. Germline assignment: CDR1 MNHEY and CDR2 SVGAGI. The CDR3 has 13 residues. This CDR3 reads CASSRRGDTEAFF. For the CDR3, the DNA is TGTGCCAGCAGTCGGAGGGGGGACACTGAAGCTTTCTTT.

The rearrangement joins TRBV19 to TRBJ1-1; 11 bases map to TRBD1. CDR1 is LNHDA and CDR2 is SQIVND in the germline V gene (reference sequence). The junction had 9 bases not matched to a gene; V was cut back by 10 bases and J by 5 bases. The CDR3 loop spans 14 amino acids. The CDR3 loop is CATKRGTGGTEAFF. The DNA for the CDR3 is TGTGCCACCAAAAGAGGGACAGGGGGAACTGAAGCTTTCTTT.

This clone was counted once. J is TRBJ2-2 and V is TRBV2; 7 bases align to TRBD1. Trimming took 7 bases from V and 0 from J; bases not matched to a gene: 2. Germline CDR1 SNHLY, CDR2 FYNNEI. This CDR3 has 14 residues. As DNA, the CDR3 is TGTGCCAGCACAGGGGGAGCGAACACCGGGGAGCTGTTTTTT. Translated, it gives CASTGGANTGELFF.

The chain links TRBV6-4 to TRBJ2-3; TRBD2 matches at 11 bases. The V segment lost 1 base and the J segment 0 bases; nucleotides outside the gene matches: 0. The CDR3 length is 16 residues. Germline V gene lookup returns CDR1 MRHNA and CDR2 SNTAGT. In DNA, the CDR3 is TGTGCCAGCAGTGACTTAGCGGGAGGGAGCACAGATACGCAGTATTTT. This translates into CASSDLAGGSTDTQYF.

The CDR3 spells CASSLGTRPETQYF. The DNA of the CDR3 is TGTGCCAGCAGCTTAGGGACTAGGCCAGAGACCCAGTACTTC. The rearrangement uses TRBV7-3 and TRBJ2-5, with 8 bases matching TRBD2. CDR1 is SGHTA and CDR2 is FQGTGA in the germline V gene. Trimming took 2 bases from V and 4 from J; bases not matched to a gene: 3. The length of the CDR3 is 14 residues.

This clone was recorded only once. This chain joins TRBV24-1 and TRBJ2-3; D is uncertain. This CDR3 region has 14 residues. Germline CDR1 is KGHDR and CDR2 is SFDVKD. V was clipped by 3 bases and J by 1 base, with 7 bases between them. The CDR3 DNA reads as TGTGCCACCAGTGATGAGGAACGCACAGATACGCAGTATTTT. It yields the protein CATSDEERTDTQYF.

The chain combines TRBV18 with TRBJ1-3; 10 nucleotides match TRBD1. With V trimmed by 3 bases and J by 2 bases, 7 bases remained unmatched. This CDR3 has 17 residues. Germline V gene sequence: CDR1 KGHSH, CDR2 LQKENI. The chain's CDR3 is CASSPRGQGEAGNTIYF. As DNA, the CDR3 is TGTGCCAGCTCACCCCGCGGACAGGGGGAGGCTGGAAACACCATATATTTT.

CDR3 region: CASRTGSSSYNEQFF. The DNA for the CDR3 is TGTGCCAGCAGGACAGGGTCGAGCTCCTACAATGAGCAGTTCTTC. This chain joins TRBV28 and TRBJ2-1; 7 bases are a match to TRBD1. V lost 6 bases to trimming and J lost 0 bases; unmatched junction nucleotides: 5. Germline V gene data show CDR1 as MDHEN and CDR2 as SYDVKM. The CDR3 extends over 15 amino acids.

The chain has TRBV5-8 and TRBJ1-3, with D possibly being TRBD1 (5 bases). In germline, CDR1 is SGHTS, CDR2 YDEGEE. The CDR3 has 12 residues. The V gene lost 2 bases and the J gene lost 8 bases, with 8 bases spanning the gap. CDR3 sequence (DNA): TGTGCCAGCAGCTTAACAGGCTACACCATATATTTT. It encodes CASSLTGYTIYF.

The chain recombines TRBV7-7 with TRBJ2-7, with 9 bases lining up with TRBD2. Trimming cost V 2 bases and J 5 bases; bases outside gene matches: 4. CDR3 length: 14 residues. The germline V gene has CDR1 SSHAT and CDR2 FNYEAQ (reference sequence). In nucleotides, the CDR3 is TGTGCCAGCAGCTTAAAGGCGGGAGGGGACGAGCAGTACTTC. It codes for CASSLKAGGDEQYF.

This clone was seen only a few times. This chain uses TRBV3-1 (or the pseudogene TRBV3-2) with TRBJ2-3, with 7 bases lining up with TRBD2. The V segment lost 4 bases and the J segment 2 bases; nucleotides outside the gene matches: 6. From germline, CDR1 is LGHDT and CDR2 YNNKEL (reference sequence). The CDR3 runs 15 residues. CDR3 sequence reads: CASSPGGLNTDTQYF. CDR3 DNA: TGTGCCAGCAGCCCGGGGGGACTCAACACAGATACGCAGTATTTT.

The rearrangement joins TRBV30 to TRBJ2-1; 7 bases are shared with TRBD1. CDR3 length equals 16 residues. CDR1 and CDR2 from the germline V gene are GTSNPN and SVGIG (reference sequence). Trimming cost V 3 bases and J 6 bases; bases outside gene matches: 14. CDR3 coding DNA: TGTGCCTGGAGACCCATCCAGGGGGTCGCGAGCAATGAGCAGTTCTTC. It translates to CAWRPIQGVASNEQFF.

The chain carries TRBV6-5 and TRBJ2-3; TRBD1 agrees at 7 bases. V gave up 6 bases and J gave up 2 bases; unmatched junction bases: 5. Germline V gene data show CDR1 as MNHEY and CDR2 as SVGAGI. The CDR3 is made up of 14 amino acids. The DNA of the CDR3 is TGTGCCAGCAGGAAGGGACAGACCACAGATACGCAGTATTTT. Encoded protein: CASRKGQTTDTQYF.

The chain is built from TRBV2 and TRBJ1-6; TRBD1 is a possible D gene (5 bases). The ends were cut back, 1 base at V and 7 bases at J, with 11 bases in the middle. The CDR3 runs to 15 residues. Germline assignment: CDR1 SNHLY and CDR2 FYNNEI. The CDR3 nucleotides read TGTGCCAGCAGTGAAGACAGGCCCACGAATTCACCCCTCCACTTT. Amino acids: CASSEDRPTNSPLHF.